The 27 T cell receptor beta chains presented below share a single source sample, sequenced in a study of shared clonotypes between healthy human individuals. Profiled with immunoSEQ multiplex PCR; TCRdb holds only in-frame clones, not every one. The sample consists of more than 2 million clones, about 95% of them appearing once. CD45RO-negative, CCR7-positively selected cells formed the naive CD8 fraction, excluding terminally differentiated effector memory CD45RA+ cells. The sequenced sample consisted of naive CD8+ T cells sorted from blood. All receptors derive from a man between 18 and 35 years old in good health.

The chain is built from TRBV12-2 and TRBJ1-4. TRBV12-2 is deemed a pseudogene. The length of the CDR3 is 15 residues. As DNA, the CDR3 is TGTGCAAGTCGCCGCCGCCCGGGTTGGAATGAAAAACTGTTTTTT. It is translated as CASRRRPGWNEKLFF.

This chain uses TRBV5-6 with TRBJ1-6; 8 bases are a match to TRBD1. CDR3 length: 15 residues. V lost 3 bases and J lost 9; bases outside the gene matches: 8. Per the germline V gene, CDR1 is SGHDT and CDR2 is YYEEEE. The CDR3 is CASSSEQGVFSPLHF. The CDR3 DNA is TGTGCCAGCAGCTCAGAACAGGGGGTTTTTTCACCCCTCCACTTT.

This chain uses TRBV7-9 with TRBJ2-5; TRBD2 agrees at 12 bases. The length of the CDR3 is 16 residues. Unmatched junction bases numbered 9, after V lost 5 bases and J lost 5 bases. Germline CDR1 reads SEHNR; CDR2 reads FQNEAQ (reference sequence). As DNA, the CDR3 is TGTGCCAGCAGCAACCCTAGCGGGGGGGCTCGGGAGACCCAGTACTTC. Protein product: CASSNPSGGARETQYF. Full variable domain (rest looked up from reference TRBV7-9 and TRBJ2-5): DTGVSQNPRHKITKRGQNVTFRCDPISEHNRLYWYRQTLGQGPEFLTYFQNEAQLEKSRLLSDRFSAERPKGSFSTLEIQRTEQGDSAMYLCASSNPSGGARETQYFGPGTRLLVL.

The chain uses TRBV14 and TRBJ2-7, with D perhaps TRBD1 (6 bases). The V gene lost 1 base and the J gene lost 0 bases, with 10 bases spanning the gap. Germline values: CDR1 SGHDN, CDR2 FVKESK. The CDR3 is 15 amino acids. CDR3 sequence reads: CASSQGQASSYEQYF. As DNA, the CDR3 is TGTGCCAGCAGCCAAGGACAGGCCAGCTCCTACGAGCAGTACTTC.

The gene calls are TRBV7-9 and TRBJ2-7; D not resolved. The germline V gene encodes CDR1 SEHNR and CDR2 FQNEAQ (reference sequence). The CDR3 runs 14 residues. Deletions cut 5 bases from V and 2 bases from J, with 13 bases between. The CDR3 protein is CASSPRLLTYEQYF. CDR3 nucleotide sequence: TGTGCCAGCAGCCCGAGGCTTCTTACCTACGAGCAGTACTTC.

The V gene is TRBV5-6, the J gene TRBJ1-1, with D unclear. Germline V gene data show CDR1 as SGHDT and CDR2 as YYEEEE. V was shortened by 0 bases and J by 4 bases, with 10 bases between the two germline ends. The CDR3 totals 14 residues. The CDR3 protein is CASSLVSWGTEAFF. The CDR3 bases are TGTGCCAGCAGCTTGGTTTCGTGGGGCACTGAAGCTTTCTTT. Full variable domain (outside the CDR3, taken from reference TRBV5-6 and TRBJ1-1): DAGVTQSPTHLIKTRGQQVTLRCSPKSGHDTVSWYQQALGQGPQFIFQYYEEEERQRGNFPDRFSGHQFPNYSSELNVNALLLGDSALYLCASSLVSWGTEAFFGQGTRLTVV.

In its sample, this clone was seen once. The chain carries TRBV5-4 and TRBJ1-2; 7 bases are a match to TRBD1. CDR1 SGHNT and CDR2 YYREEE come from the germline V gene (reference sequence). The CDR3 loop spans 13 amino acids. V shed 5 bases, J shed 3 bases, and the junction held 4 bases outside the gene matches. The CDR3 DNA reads TGTGCCAGCAGAGTACAGGGGTACTATGGCTACACCTTC. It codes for CASRVQGYYGYTF.

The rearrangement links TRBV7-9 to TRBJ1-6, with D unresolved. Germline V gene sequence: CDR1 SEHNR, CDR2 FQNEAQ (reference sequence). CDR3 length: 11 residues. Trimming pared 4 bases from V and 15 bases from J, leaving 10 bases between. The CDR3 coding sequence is TGTGCCAGCAGCTCAAATAGGGACCTCCACTTT. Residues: CASSSNRDLHF.

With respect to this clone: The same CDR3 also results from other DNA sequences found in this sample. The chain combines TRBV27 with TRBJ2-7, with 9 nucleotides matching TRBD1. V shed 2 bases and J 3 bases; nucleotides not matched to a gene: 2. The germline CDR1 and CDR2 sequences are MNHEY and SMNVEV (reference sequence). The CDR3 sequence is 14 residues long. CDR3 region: CASSLTGGIYEQYF. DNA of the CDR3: TGTGCCAGCAGTTTAACAGGGGGCATCTACGAGCAGTACTTC.

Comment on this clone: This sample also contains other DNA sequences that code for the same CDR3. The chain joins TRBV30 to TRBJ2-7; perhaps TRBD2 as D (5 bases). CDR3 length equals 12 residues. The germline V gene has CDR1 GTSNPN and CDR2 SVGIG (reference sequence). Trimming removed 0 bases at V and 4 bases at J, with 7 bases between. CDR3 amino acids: CAWSVRGYEQYF. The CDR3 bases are TGTGCCTGGAGTGTACGAGGGTACGAGCAGTACTTC.

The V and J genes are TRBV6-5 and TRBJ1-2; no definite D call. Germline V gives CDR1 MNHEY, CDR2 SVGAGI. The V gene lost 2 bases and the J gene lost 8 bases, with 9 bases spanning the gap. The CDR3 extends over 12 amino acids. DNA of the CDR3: TGTGCCAGCAGTTACGCAAAGGAGGGCTACACCTTC. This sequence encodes CASSYAKEGYTF.

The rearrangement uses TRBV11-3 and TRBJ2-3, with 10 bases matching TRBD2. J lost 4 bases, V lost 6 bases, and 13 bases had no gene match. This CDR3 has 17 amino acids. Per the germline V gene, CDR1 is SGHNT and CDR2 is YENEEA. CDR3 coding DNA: TGTGCCAGCAGTTATACCGGGACTAGCGTAGGATCAGATACGCAGTATTTT. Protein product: CASSYTGTSVGSDTQYF.

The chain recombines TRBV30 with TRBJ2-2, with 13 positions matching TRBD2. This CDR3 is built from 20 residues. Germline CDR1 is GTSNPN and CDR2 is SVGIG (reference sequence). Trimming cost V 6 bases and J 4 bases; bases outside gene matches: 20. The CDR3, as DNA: TGTGCCTGCCCACGAAGACTAGCGGGGGGCGGACCAGACTTCACCGGGGAGCTGTTTTTT. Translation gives CACPRRLAGGGPDFTGELFF.

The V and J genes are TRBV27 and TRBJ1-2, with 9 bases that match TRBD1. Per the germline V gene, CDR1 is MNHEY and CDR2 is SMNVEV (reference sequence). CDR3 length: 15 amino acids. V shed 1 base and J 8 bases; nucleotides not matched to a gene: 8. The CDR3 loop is CASSLLGTGSSGYTF. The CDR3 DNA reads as TGTGCCAGCAGTTTATTAGGGACAGGGAGTAGCGGCTACACCTTC.

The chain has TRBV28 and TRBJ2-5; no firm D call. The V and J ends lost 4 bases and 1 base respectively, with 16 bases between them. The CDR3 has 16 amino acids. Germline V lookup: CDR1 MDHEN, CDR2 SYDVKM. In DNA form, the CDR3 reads TGTGCCAGCAGTTACCCAAGGGAATCAATCCAAGAGACCCAGTACTTC. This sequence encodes CASSYPRESIQETQYF.

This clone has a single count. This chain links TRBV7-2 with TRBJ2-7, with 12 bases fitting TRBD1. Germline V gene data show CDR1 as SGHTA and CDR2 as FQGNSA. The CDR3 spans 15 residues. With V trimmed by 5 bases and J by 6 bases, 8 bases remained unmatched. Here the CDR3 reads CASSDSGTGGLEQYF. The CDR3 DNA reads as TGTGCCAGCAGCGATAGTGGGACAGGGGGCCTCGAGCAGTACTTC.

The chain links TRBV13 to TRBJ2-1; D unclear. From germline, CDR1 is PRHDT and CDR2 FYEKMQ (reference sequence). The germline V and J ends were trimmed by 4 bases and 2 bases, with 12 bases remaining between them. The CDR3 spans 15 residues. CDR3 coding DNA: TGTGCCAGCAGCTCCGAGACCACGACCTACAATGAGCAGTTCTTC. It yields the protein CASSSETTTYNEQFF.

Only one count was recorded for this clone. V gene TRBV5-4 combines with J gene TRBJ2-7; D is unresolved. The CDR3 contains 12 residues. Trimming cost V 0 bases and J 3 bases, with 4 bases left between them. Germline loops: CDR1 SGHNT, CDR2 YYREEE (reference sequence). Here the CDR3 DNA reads TGTGCCAGCAGCTTGGCGAACTACGAGCAGTACTTC. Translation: CASSLANYEQYF. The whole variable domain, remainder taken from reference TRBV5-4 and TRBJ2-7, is ETGVTQSPTHLIKTRGQQVTLRCSSQSGHNTVSWYQQALGQGPQFIFQYYREEENGRGNFPPRFSGLQFPNYSSELNVNALELDDSALYLCASSLANYEQYFGPGTRLTVT.

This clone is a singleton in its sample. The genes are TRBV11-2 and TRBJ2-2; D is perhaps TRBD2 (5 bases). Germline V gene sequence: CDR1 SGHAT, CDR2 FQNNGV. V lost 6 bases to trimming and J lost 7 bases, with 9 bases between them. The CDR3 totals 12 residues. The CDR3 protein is CASSAGLGELFF. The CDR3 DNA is TGTGCCAGCAGTGCGGGCCTCGGGGAGCTGTTTTTT.

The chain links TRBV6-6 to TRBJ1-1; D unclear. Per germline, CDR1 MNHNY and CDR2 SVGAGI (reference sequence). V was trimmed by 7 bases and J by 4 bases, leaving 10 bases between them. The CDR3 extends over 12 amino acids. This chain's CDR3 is CASTVVGTEAFF. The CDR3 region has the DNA TGTGCCAGCACCGTGGTGGGCACTGAAGCTTTCTTT.

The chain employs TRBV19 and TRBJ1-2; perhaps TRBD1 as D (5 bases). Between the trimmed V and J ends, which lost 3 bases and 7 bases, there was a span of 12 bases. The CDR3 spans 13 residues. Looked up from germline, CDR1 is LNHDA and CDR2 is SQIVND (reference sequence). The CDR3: CASSIPGSPGYTF. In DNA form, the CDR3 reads TGTGCCAGTAGTATCCCAGGGAGTCCTGGCTACACCTTC.

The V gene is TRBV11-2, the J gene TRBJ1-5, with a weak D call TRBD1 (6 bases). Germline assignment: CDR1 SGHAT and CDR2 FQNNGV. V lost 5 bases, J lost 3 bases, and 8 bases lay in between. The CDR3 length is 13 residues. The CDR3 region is CASSRTDNQPQHF. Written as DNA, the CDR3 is TGTGCCAGCAGCCGGACAGACAATCAGCCCCAGCATTTT.

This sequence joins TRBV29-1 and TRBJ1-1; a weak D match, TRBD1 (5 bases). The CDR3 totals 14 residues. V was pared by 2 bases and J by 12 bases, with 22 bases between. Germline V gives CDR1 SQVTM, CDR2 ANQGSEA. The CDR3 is CSVESKGRESGTFF. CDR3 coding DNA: TGCAGCGTTGAATCTAAGGGGCGCGAGAGTGGAACTTTCTTT. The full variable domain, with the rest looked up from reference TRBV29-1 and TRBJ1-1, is SAVISQKPSRDICQRGTSLTIQCQVDSQVTMMFWYRQQPGQSLTLIATANQGSEATYESGFVIDKFPISRPNLTFSTLTVSNMSPEDSSIYLCSVESKGRESGTFFGQGTRLTVV.

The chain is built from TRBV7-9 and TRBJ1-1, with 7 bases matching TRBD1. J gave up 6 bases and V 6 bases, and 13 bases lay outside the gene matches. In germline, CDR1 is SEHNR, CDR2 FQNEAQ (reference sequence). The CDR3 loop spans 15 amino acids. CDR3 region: CASSLSRGEDPEAFF. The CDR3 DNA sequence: TGTGCCAGCAGTCTAAGCAGGGGGGAGGACCCTGAAGCTTTCTTT.

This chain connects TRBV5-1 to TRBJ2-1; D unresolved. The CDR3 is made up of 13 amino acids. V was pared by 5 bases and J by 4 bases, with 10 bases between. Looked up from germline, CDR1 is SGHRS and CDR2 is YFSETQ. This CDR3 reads CASRSVLYNEQFF. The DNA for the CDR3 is TGCGCCAGCAGGTCAGTGCTGTACAATGAGCAGTTCTTC.

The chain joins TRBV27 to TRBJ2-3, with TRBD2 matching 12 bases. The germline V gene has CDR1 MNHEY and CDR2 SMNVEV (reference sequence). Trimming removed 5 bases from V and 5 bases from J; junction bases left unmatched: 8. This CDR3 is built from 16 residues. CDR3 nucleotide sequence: TGTGCCAGCAGTGGAGCCCTAGCGGGGGGGCAAGATACGCAGTATTTT. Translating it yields CASSGALAGGQDTQYF.

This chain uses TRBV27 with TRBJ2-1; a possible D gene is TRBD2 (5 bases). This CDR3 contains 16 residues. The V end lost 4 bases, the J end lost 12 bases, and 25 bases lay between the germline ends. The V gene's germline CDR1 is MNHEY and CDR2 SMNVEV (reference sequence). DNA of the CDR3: TGTGCCAGCAGTTCCCCCTCCCGGGATTGGGCTGCCGTGCAGTTCTTC. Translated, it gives CASSSPSRDWAAVQFF.